This T cell receptor (beta chain) was identified in a study of T-cell reconstitution after alpha-beta-depleted transplantation in children. Per the germline V gene, CDR1 is SQVTM and CDR2 is ANQGSEA. This CDR3 is 15 amino acids long. Trimming took 5 bases from V and 5 from J, leaving 21 bases between them. Unique molecular identifiers were incorporated when the TCRbeta library was constructed. TCRdb analysed the PCR reads with MiXCR anew, one entry per CDR3 protein. This sample has about 690,000 distinct CDR3 sequences, with 16% found just once. J is TRBJ2-5 and V is TRBV29-1; weak D call: TRBD2 (5 bases). The specimen was PBMCs from the stem cell graft donor, collected from the stem cell graft. The sequence was collected from a human donor who donated a stem cell graft to a child with acute myeloid leukemia. The CDR3 protein is CSVLAGGPRRETQYF. The CDR3 DNA reads TGCAGCGTTTTGGCCGGCGGGCCTAGGAGGGAGACCCAGTACTTC. Variable domain in full (rest from reference TRBV29-1 and TRBJ2-5): SAVISQKPSRDICQRGTSLTIQCQVDSQVTMMFWYRQQPGQSLTLIATANQGSEATYESGFVIDKFPISRPNLTFSTLTVSNMSPEDSSIYLCSVLAGGPRRETQYFGPGTRLLVL.